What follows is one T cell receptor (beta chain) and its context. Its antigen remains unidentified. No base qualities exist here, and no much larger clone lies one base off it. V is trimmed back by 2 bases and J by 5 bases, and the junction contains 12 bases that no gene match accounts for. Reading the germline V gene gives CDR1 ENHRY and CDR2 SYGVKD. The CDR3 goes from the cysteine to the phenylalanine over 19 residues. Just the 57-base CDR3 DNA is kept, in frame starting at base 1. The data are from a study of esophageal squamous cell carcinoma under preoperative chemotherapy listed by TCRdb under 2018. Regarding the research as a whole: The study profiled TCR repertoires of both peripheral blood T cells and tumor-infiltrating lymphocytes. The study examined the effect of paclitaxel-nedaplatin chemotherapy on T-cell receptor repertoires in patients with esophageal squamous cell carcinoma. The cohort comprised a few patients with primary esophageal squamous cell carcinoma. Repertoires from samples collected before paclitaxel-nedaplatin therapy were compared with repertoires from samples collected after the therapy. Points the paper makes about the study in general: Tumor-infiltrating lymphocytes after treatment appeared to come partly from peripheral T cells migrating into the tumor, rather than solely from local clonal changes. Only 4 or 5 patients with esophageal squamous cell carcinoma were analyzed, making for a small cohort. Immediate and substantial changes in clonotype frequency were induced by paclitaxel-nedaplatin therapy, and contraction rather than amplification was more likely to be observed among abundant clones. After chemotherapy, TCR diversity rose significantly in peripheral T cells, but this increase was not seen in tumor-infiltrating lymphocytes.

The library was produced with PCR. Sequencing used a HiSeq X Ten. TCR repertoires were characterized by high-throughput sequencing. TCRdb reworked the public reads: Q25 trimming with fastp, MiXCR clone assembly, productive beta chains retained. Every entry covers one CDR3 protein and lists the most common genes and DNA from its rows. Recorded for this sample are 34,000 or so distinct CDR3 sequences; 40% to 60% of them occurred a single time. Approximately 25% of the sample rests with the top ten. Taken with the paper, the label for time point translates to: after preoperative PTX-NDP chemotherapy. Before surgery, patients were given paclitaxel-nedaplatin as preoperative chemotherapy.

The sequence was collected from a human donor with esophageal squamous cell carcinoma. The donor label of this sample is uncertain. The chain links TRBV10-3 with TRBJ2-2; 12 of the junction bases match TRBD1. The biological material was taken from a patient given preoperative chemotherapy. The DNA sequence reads TGTGCCATCAGTGAGCAACCGGGACAGGGGGCGCGACAGACCGGGGAGCTGTTTTTT. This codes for CAISEQPGQGARQTGELFF.